Described below is a single T cell receptor beta chain sequence and its context. Its antigen remains unidentified. All donors were healthy HIV-negative adults lacking recent acute infections or vaccinations. The CDR3 has 17 amino acids. Germline V gene data show CDR1 as SNHLY and CDR2 as FYNNEI. Trimming stripped 3 bases from V and 2 bases from J, with 18 bases between. The material for each subset, its genomic DNA, was split evenly across several immunoSEQ plates. The data were produced by immunoSEQ multiplex PCR, yet TCRdb's version contains in-frame clones alone and is incomplete. The profile shows about 680,000 clones, 74% of them singletons. This entry comes from a study of shared clonotypes between healthy human individuals. Whole-study results and caveats: Apart from blood, nothing was sampled; tissue repertoires likely differ.

Sequencing was performed on memory CD4+ T cells sorted from blood. As to subset: CD45RA-negative fraction. The source of this sequence is a woman in her 30s in good health. The rearrangement joins TRBV2 to TRBJ2-3; the D is unclear. The DNA of the CDR3 is TGTGCCAGCAGTGATAGTCCCCTTTCTAGATACACAGATACGCAGTATTTT. Its protein is CASSDSPLSRYTDTQYF.